Included here is one T cell receptor (beta chain) sequence, with context. Its target is unknown. The sample holds other DNA sequences that translate to the same CDR3. These data come from a study of shared clonotypes between healthy human individuals. Study-level findings and limits: For sorted subsets, rarefaction showed incomplete sequencing despite large depth.

There are 14 residues in the CDR3. Germline CDR1 reads SGHRS; CDR2 reads YFSETQ. V lost 0 bases to trimming and J lost 1 base, with 5 bases between them. The authors loaded roughly 200 ng DNA, around 32,000 T cell genomes, into sorted-subset replicate PCRs. Sequencing used immunoSEQ multiplex PCR; TCRdb keeps in-frame clones, though not all of them. The sample has some 2.3 million clones; 90% to 95% are singletons. V and J are TRBV5-1 and TRBJ1-5; D unresolved. The clonotype comes from a man aged 18 to 30 in good health. Some clones in this sample may be carry-over from other donors' samples. The specimen sequenced was naive CD4+ T cells from PBMCs. The subset here: CD45RA+ positively selected. The DNA for the CDR3 is TGCGCCAGCAGCTTGGGGCTAAGCAATCAGCCCCAGCATTTT. This codes for CASSLGLSNQPQHF.